Each of the 18 T cell receptor beta chains below was sequenced from the same sample in a study of blood T cells in healthy people across ages. A sample-barcoded 5' primer and a J-beta primer mix were used in a second PCR of about 7 to 12 cycles. In TCRdb, the 5' RACE reads were re-called with MiXCR into one record per CDR3 protein. The data hold fewer than 1,000,000 distinct CDR3 sequences, with less than 60% observed a single time. Sequenced input: blood. Every receptor here comes from an elderly man in good health.

In its sample, this clonotype was seen a few times. The chain combines TRBV5-1 with TRBJ2-5; D is uncertain. V dropped 0 bases and J dropped 11 bases, with 14 bases sitting between them. The CDR3 consists of 13 residues. The V gene's germline CDR1 is SGHRS and CDR2 YFSETQ. The CDR3 DNA is TGCGCCAGCAGCTTGGGACTCCCGCTGGGGCAGTACTTC. Encoded protein: CASSLGLPLGQYF.

This clonotype was seen only a few times. The genes are TRBV10-3 and TRBJ1-2; a weak D match, TRBD1 (6 bases). The CDR3 extends over 14 amino acids. Trimming took off 7 bases at V and 2 bases at J, with 14 bases between the two ends. Germline V gene sequence: CDR1 ENHRY, CDR2 SYGVKD. The CDR3 DNA reads as TGTGCCATCAATACGGACAGACAAAACTATGGCTACACCTTC. Translating gives CAINTDRQNYGYTF.

The chain carries TRBV28 and TRBJ2-7, with D unresolved. The V gene lost 2 bases and the J gene lost 2 bases, with 10 bases spanning the gap. Germline CDR1 MDHEN, CDR2 SYDVKM. The CDR3 has 14 residues. The CDR3 nucleotides are TGTGCCAGCAGTTTAGGTTGGCGAGCCTACGAGCAGTACTTC. Residues: CASSLGWRAYEQYF.

The chain carries TRBV2 and TRBJ2-1; D unclear. The DNA end is a closer match to TRBJ2-7, so the J assignment may be wrong. CDR1 SNHLY and CDR2 FYNNEI come from the germline V gene. The CDR3 loop spans 14 amino acids. The CDR3 here is CASVLLSSYNEQYF. In DNA, the CDR3 is TGTGCCAGCGTCCTACTGAGCTCCTACAATGAGCAGTACTTC.

Only a few counts were recorded for this clonotype. The chain employs TRBV29-1 and TRBJ2-7, with D possibly called TRBD1 or TRBD2 (5 bases each). Trimming left V 4 bases short and J 0 bases short, with 10 bases between. The V gene's germline CDR1 is SQVTM and CDR2 ANQGSEA. The CDR3 runs to 13 residues. This chain's CDR3 is CSVGGRSSYEQYF. The CDR3 DNA is TGCAGCGTTGGGGGACGGTCCTCCTACGAGCAGTACTTC.

CDR3 coding DNA: TGCAGCGTTGCCCGGCAGGGACAGTTCAGTGAGCAGTTCTTC. The encoded protein is CSVARQGQFSEQFF. The chain is built from TRBV29-1 and TRBJ2-1; 7 positions agree with TRBD1. The CDR3 is made up of 14 amino acids. The germline CDR1 and CDR2 sequences are SQVTM and ANQGSEA. V lost 4 bases and J lost 9; bases outside the gene matches: 12.

The chain recombines TRBV10-3 with TRBJ1-1; D remains ambiguous. Trimming removed 4 bases from V and 5 bases from J, with 11 bases in between. The CDR3 is made up of 13 amino acids. Looked up from germline, CDR1 is ENHRY and CDR2 is SYGVKD. CDR3 amino acids: CAISVDGKTEAFF. The CDR3 bases are TGTGCCATCAGTGTGGACGGTAAAACTGAAGCTTTCTTT.

This clonotype showed up many times. This chain connects TRBV20-1 to TRBJ2-7; 8 bases are a match to TRBD1. There are 13 residues in the CDR3. Germline CDR1 reads DFQATT; CDR2 reads SNEGSKA (reference sequence). The CDR3 DNA is TGCAGCGCACGGACAGGGAGCTCCTACGAGCAGTACTTC. It yields the protein CSARTGSSYEQYF.

The V gene is TRBV28, the J gene TRBJ1-4; 7 positions match TRBD1. Germline trimming cut 8 bases from V and 7 bases from J; bases unmatched to any gene: 7. The V gene's germline CDR1 is MDHEN and CDR2 SYDVKM. CDR3 length: 13 residues. CDR3 protein: CASARQGTEKLFF. The CDR3 DNA is TGTGCCAGCGCGCGACAGGGTACTGAAAAACTGTTTTTT.

This chain connects TRBV28 to TRBJ2-1, with 7 bases that match TRBD2. The length of the CDR3 is 15 residues. V lost 9 bases, J lost 4 bases, and 12 bases stayed unmatched. Per the germline V gene, CDR1 is MDHEN and CDR2 is SYDVKM. The CDR3 DNA reads as TGTGCCAGTCGTGAAACGGGACTACCTTACAATGAGCAGTTCTTC. Translation gives CASRETGLPYNEQFF.

As for this clonotype: One junction end does not reproduce the germline sequence, and a read error may be involved. The chain is built from TRBV6-1 and TRBJ2-3; TRBD2 might be the D (5 bases). There are 12 residues in the CDR3. Per the germline V gene, CDR1 is MNHNS and CDR2 is SASEGT. The CDR3 is CASSVVGDAQYF. CDR3 coding DNA: TGTGCCAGCAGTGTTGTGGGAGATGCGCAGTATTTT.

The J gene is TRBJ1-5, the V gene TRBV18, with a weak D call TRBD1 (6 bases). Trimming took 6 bases from V and 1 from J, leaving 16 bases between them. The CDR3 runs 16 residues. The germline V gene has CDR1 KGHSH and CDR2 LQKENI. The DNA of the CDR3 is TGTGCCAGCTCGTACCAGGGGCCGAGGAGCAATCAGCCCCAGCATTTT. As protein: CASSYQGPRSNQPQHF.

The chain joins TRBV9 to TRBJ2-1; 8 nucleotides line up with TRBD1. This CDR3 spans 14 amino acids. V trimming: 2 bases; J trimming: 9 bases; junction bases outside the gene matches: 7. Per the germline V gene, CDR1 is SGDLS and CDR2 is YYNGEE. The CDR3 region is CASSVSGQGFEQFF. CDR3 nucleotide sequence: TGTGCCAGCAGCGTCTCAGGACAGGGCTTTGAGCAGTTCTTC.

This clonotype came up many times. As DNA, the CDR3 is TGTGCCAGCAGCCCGCGGACTAGCTCCTACGAGCAGTACTTC. Its protein is CASSPRTSSYEQYF. This rearrangement joins TRBV7-8 to TRBJ2-7; 7 nucleotides match TRBD2. Trimming at V came to 5 bases and at J to 0 bases, leaving 4 bases not matched to a gene. The germline V gene has CDR1 SGHVS and CDR2 FQNEAQ. The CDR3 consists of 14 residues.

This CDR3 is CASRPRDRSRNTIYF. CDR3 coding DNA: TGTGCCAGCAGGCCGCGGGACAGAAGTAGAAACACCATATATTTT. This chain connects TRBV25-1 to TRBJ1-3, with 7 bases matching TRBD1. Unmatched junction bases numbered 10, after V lost 6 bases and J lost 5 bases. Germline CDR1 and CDR2: MGHDK and SYGVNS. CDR3 size: 15 residues.

This chain joins TRBV7-8 and TRBJ2-1; D uncertain. Looked up from germline, CDR1 is SGHVS and CDR2 is FQNEAQ. This CDR3 is built from 14 residues. V was trimmed by 1 base and J by 6 bases, leaving 10 bases between them. Written as DNA, the CDR3 is TGTGCCAGCAGCTTAGTGACGGTCCGCAATGAGCAGTTCTTC. Protein product: CASSLVTVRNEQFF.

The V and J genes are TRBV5-1 and TRBJ1-1; TRBD1 is a possible D gene (5 bases). The CDR3 is 18 amino acids. The germline CDR1 and CDR2 sequences are SGHRS and YFSETQ. Trimming removed 0 bases from V and 0 bases from J, with 18 bases in between. The DNA for the CDR3 is TGCGCCAGCAGCTTGGAACGGGGGGGGTATTTTGTGAACACTGAAGCTTTCTTT. Translating it yields CASSLERGGYFVNTEAFF.

V usage is TRBV9 and J usage is TRBJ2-1; 9 positions agree with TRBD2. J gave up 3 bases and V 6 bases, and 10 bases lay outside the gene matches. CDR1 is SGDLS, CDR2 YYNGEE, per germline. The CDR3 sequence is 16 residues long. The CDR3 DNA reads TGTGCCAGCACCGATAGCGGGAGCTTCGTCTACAATGAGCAGTTCTTC. It encodes CASTDSGSFVYNEQFF. Based on the CDR3 plus reference TRBV9 and TRBJ2-1, the full variable domain is DSGVTQTPKHLITATGQRVTLRCSPRSGDLSVYWYQQSLDQGLQFLIQYYNGEERAKGNILERFSAQQFPDLHSELNLSSLELGDSALYFCASTDSGSFVYNEQFFGPGTRLTVL.